Sequencing of this TCR beta chain was carried out in a study of blood T cells in healthy people across ages. Study-wide background: Template switching caught about one barcoded beta molecule for each two T cells. General study results and limits: Age showed a roughly linear inverse relationship with TCR beta diversity per million T cells.

A second PCR, run for roughly 7 to 11 cycles, used a sample-barcoded 5' primer plus a J-beta primer mix. The template-switch adaptor was a 5' adaptor with 12 random nucleotides. It tagged each cDNA molecule. One entry per CDR3 protein results from TCRdb running MiXCR on the 5' RACE reads. The table records fewer than 950,000 distinct CDR3 sequences, 36% of them present only once. Roughly 9.2 milliliters of peripheral blood were drawn from each donor into EDTA-treated tubes. The sample holds one count of this clonotype. Its antigen is unknown. This CDR3 comprises 14 residues. The V and J ends lost 8 bases and 7 bases respectively, with 17 bases between them.

The chain couples TRBV12-3 or TRBV12-4 to TRBJ1-4; D might be TRBD1 (6 bases). This receptor was taken from a man between 18 and 35 years old in good health. The sequenced material came from blood. Here the CDR3 reads CASGRGQAREKLFF. The CDR3 DNA follows: TGTGCCAGCGGCCGGGGGCAAGCTCGTGAAAAACTGTTTTTT.